This entry is about one T cell receptor (beta chain). The sample holds many counts of this clonotype. There is no known antigen for this receptor. The input lacks base qualities; no much larger clone sits a single base away. The germline V gene yields MDHEN for CDR1 and SYDVKM for CDR2. Spanning cysteine to phenylalanine, the CDR3 consists of 15 amino acids. Kept here is only the CDR3 DNA, which spans 45 bases and is read in frame from base 1. This sample was included in a study of regulatory T cells in long-lasting Graves disease (dated by TCRdb to about 2021). General notes on the study: Patients with newly diagnosed Graves' disease had been on antithyroid drugs for under 3 months. Peripheral blood TCR sequencing and RNA sequencing compared persistent Graves' disease patients with newly diagnosed Graves' disease patients. The study was conducted in China and was registered as a clinical trial. A total of approximately 35 samples underwent TCR sequencing: around 13 from persistent and about 20 from newly diagnosed Graves' disease patients. Paper-wide results and their limitations: As a limitation, the authors acknowledged that the small sample size may reduce accuracy. Lower TCR Shannon entropy and fewer highly expanded clones were observed in persistent Graves' disease patients than in newly diagnosed patients, which suggested clonal expansion. Only the TCR beta chain was sequenced and analyzed. Only peripheral blood was studied, because thyroid tissue, the primary lesion, was inaccessible. Preferential use of TRBV28, TRBJ1-2 and TRBJ2-5 was observed in persistent disease, whereas TRBV20-1 and TRBJ2-1 were favored in newly diagnosed disease. A larger number of public clonotypes was shared among persistent patients (over 2,500) than among newly diagnosed patients (around 870).

Library prep was done by multiplex PCR. This sample was sequenced with an Illumina HiSeq 4000. To build TCR beta libraries, CDR3 regions were amplified by Arm-PCR using iRepertoire HTBI primers. PCR products were gel purified before sequencing. From the authors' description of their analysis: Across samples, 55 to 80 TRBV and over 11 TRBJ segments were identified and used for gene usage analysis of CDR3 amino acid clonotypes. COPE and FqMerger were used to merge filtered high-quality paired reads into contigs. BLAST was used to align contigs to the IMGT TRBV, TRBD and TRBJ reference genes, and CDR3 was defined following IMGT. Clonotypes above 0.1% frequency were classified as highly expanded clones. Shannon entropy served as the measure of repertoire diversity, while the Gini coefficient captured V-J evenness. Public clonotypes were defined as clonotypes shared by more than one individual. TCRdb ran its own pipeline on the public reads, namely fastp trimming at Q25 and MiXCR clone calling, and kept in-frame beta chains. Entries that share a CDR3 protein sequence are merged under the most common genes and DNA. The authors' filters were not applied to this entry. The sample table contains about half a million distinct CDR3 sequences; only one count was recorded for about 11% of them. In total, the top ten clones hold about 8.9% of the sample.

This sample's time point label indicates: newly diagnosed GD, antithyroid drugs for less than 3 months. For both TCR sequencing and RNA sequencing, RNA was extracted from PBMCs using TRIzol. Graves' disease was diagnosed according to American Thyroid Association guidelines. Patients were recruited from an endocrinology department in Xi'an, China. Each patient gave approximately 8.8 milliliters of peripheral blood, collected in an EDTA anticoagulant tube. Ficoll Paque Plus density gradient separation was used to isolate PBMCs, and no further T cell sorting was done. RNA quality was checked with an Agilent 2100 Bioanalyzer and agarose gel, and concentration with a NanoDrop 2000. The same sample was also studied in work on T cells in Graves' hyperthyroidism and ophthalmopathy. The second study, in turn, reports: Stable Graves' hyperthyroidism was defined as no progression to ophthalmopathy during 18 months of follow-up. Hyperthyroidism patients were newly diagnosed, with disease duration under 2 months, and aged 18 to 65 years. Exclusion was applied to patients with uncontrolled infections, other autoimmune diseases, pregnancy or lactation. Diagnoses were established on the basis of clinical symptoms, serum thyroxine and TRAb, thyroid ultrasound, and orbital computed tomography. A first-round RT-PCR of the TCR CDR3 used the HTBI primer set with the Qiagen OneStep RT-PCR kit. Most expanded thyroid clonotypes (frequency above 0.001) were also detected in blood, a finding suggesting that blood repertoires may reflect thyroid immune responses. A 13 V-J signature model separated ophthalmopathy from stable hyperthyroidism, with about 88% sensitivity and just under 84% specificity in cross-validation and 80%/75% in testing. In validation, the model predicted progression to ophthalmopathy with 65% to 71% sensitivity and less than 80% specificity, a median of approximately 6.5 months before onset. A discovery cohort of around 100 patients, roughly 43 with Graves' ophthalmopathy and approximately 57 with stable Graves' hyperthyroidism, was used to find distinguishing TCR V-J signatures. An independent validation cohort of fewer than 20 hyperthyroidism patients and about 15 patients who later progressed to ophthalmopathy tested prospective prediction of ophthalmopathy. The roughly 94 discovery patients were randomly split 7:3 into training and test sets. The study also compared thyroid tissue and blood T-cell repertoires from several Graves' hyperthyroidism patients. After sampling, hyperthyroidism patients received methimazole starting at 30 mg daily, and ophthalmopathy patients received high-dose intravenous methylprednisolone. Libraries were constructed in a second round of multiplex PCR, after which size selection and purification were performed. The libraries were sequenced on an Illumina HiSeq2000 using paired-end 100 bp reads. SOAPnuke was used to process the raw data, removing reads that contained adapters or uncalled bases, had a mean Phred below 15, or lacked an exact match to the constant primer or identifier. High-quality paired reads were merged with COPE v1.2.5, and unique nucleotide sequences were defined as clonotypes. MiTCR v1.1 was used to align clonotypes to the IMGT TRBV, TRBD and TRBJ reference segments. Analysis was restricted to V-J combinations with a frequency above 0.0001, which covered roughly 99% of repertoires. A TCS score was defined as the ratio between F50 (clonal expansion) and ExV (chaos), using BLOSUM62-based TCRdist between CDR3 peptides within each V-J. Welch's t-statistics and random forest reduced 514 V-J features to roughly 13, which were used in a naive Bayes classifier (R e1071). No statistical method was used to set the sample size in advance, and investigators knew the group allocation. TCR Vbeta CDR3 sequencing of 130 to 150 peripheral blood samples (about 45 ophthalmopathy, 75 hyperthyroidism and 17 progressor patients) is reported in the paper.

This TCR came from a woman in her 30s with Graves disease. Donor details come from another sample of the same person, matched by shared clones. The sequence is built from TRBV28 and TRBJ2-2; 12 central bases correspond to TRBD2. Material: peripheral blood mononuclear cells (PBMCs), obtained at new diagnosis, from a patient treated with antithyroid drugs. CDR3 region: CASGTSGFYGGELFF. The DNA sequence is as follows: TGTGCTTCCGGGACTAGCGGGTTCTATGGCGGGGAGCTGTTTTTT.